These 3 T cell receptor beta chains were all obtained from the same sample, sequenced in a study of blood T cells in healthy people across ages. Next came a second PCR, run for roughly 6 to 11 cycles, which used a sample-barcoded 5' primer along with a J-beta primer mix. One entry per CDR3 protein results from TCRdb running MiXCR on the 5' RACE reads. Of fewer than 900,000 distinct CDR3 sequences in the sample, about 52% were seen once. Sequencing was performed on blood. The receptor source for this set is a woman between 55 and 75 years old in good health.

The rearrangement uses TRBV5-1 and TRBJ2-2, with D perhaps matching TRBD2 (7 bases). Trimming took off 4 bases at V and 9 bases at J, with 16 bases between the two ends. The germline gives CDR1 SGHRS, CDR2 YFSETQ. The CDR3 sequence is 14 residues long. CDR3 DNA sequence: TGCGCCAGCAGCCTCCTGGGGGGGCCCCGGGAGCTGTTTTTT. Protein sequence: CASSLLGGPRELFF.

This clonotype was observed a single time. This sequence joins TRBV25-1 and TRBJ2-3; a possible D gene is TRBD2 (5 bases). The germline V and J ends were trimmed by 2 bases and 5 bases, with 11 bases remaining between them. CDR3 length: 14 amino acids. Germline V gene lookup returns CDR1 MGHDK and CDR2 SYGVNS. CDR3 amino acids: CASSEQSSVDTQYF. As DNA, the CDR3 is TGTGCCAGCAGTGAACAAAGTAGCGTAGATACGCAGTATTTT.

The chain couples TRBV10-3 to TRBJ2-7, with 8 bases matching TRBD2. CDR1 and CDR2 (germline): ENHRY, SYGVKD. The CDR3 runs 15 residues. V was pared by 6 bases and J by 4 bases, with 11 bases of the junction left unmatched. CDR3 DNA: TGTGCCATCAGCGGAGCGACTAGCGCGAGTTACGAGCAGTACTTC. Protein product: CAISGATSASYEQYF.